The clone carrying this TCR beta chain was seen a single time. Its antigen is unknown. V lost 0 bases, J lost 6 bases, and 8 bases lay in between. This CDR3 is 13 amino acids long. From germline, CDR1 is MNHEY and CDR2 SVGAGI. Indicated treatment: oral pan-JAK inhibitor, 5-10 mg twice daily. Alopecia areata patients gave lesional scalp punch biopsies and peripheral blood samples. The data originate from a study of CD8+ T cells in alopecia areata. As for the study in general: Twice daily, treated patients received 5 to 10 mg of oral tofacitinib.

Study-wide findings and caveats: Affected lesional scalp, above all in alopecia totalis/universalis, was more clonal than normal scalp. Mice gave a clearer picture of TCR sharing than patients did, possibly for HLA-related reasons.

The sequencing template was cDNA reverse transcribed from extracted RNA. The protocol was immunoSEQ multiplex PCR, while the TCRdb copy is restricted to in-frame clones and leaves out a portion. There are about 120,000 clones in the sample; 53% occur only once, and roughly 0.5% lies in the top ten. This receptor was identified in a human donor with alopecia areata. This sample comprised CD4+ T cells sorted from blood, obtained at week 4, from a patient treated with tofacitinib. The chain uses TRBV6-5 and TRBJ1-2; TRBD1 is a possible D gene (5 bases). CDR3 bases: TGTGCCAGCAGTTACTCGAAGGGGAATGGCTACACCTTC. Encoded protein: CASSYSKGNGYTF.